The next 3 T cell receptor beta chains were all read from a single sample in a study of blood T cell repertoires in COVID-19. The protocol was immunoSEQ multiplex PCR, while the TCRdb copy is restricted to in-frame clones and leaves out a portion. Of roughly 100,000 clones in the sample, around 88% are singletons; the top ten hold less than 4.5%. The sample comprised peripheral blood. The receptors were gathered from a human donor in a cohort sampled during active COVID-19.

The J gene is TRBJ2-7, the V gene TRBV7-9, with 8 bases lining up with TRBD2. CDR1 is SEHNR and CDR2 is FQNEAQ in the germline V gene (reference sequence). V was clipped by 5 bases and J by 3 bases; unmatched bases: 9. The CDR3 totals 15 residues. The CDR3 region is CASSQGRREGYEQYF. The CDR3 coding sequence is TGTGCCAGCAGCCAGGGACGACGGGAGGGCTACGAGCAGTACTTC.

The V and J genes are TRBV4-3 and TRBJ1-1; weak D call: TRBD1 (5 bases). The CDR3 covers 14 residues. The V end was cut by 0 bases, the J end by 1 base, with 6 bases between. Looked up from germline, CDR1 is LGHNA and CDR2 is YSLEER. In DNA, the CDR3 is TGCGCCAGCAGCCAAGACAGGGCGAACACTGAAGCTTTCTTT. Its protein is CASSQDRANTEAFF.

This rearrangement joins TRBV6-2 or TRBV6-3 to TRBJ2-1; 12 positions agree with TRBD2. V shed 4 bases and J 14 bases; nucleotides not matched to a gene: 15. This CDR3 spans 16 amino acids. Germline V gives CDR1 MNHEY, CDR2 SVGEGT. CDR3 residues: CASSSSLTSGGFIKFF. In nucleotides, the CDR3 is TGTGCCAGCAGTTCCTCTCTTACTAGCGGGGGGTTTATTAAGTTCTTC.